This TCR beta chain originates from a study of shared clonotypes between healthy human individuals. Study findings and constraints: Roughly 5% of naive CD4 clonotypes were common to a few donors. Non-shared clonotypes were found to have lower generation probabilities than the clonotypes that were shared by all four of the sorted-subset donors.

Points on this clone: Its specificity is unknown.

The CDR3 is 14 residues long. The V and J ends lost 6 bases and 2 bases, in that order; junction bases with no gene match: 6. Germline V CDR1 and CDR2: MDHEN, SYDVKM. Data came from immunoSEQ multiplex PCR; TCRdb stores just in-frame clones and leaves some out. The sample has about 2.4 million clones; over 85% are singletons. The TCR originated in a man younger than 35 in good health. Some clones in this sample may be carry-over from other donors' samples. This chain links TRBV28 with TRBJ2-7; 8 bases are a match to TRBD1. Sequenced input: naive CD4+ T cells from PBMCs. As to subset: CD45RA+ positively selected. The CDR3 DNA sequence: TGTGCCAGCAGCAGGACAGGGACGACCTACGAGCAGTACTTC. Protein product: CASSRTGTTYEQYF.